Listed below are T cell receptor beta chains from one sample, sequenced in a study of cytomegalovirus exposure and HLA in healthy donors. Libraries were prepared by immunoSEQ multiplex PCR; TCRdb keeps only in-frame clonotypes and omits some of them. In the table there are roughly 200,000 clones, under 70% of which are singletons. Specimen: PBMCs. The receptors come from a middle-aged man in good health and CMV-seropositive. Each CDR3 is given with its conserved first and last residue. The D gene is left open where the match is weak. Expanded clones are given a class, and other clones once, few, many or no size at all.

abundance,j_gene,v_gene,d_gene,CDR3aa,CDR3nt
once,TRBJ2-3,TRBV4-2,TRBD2,CASSQERGGILNTQYF,TGTGCCAGCAGCCAAGAGCGGGGGGGGATCTTGAATACGCAGTATTTT
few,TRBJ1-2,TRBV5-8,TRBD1,CASSRSDRAHGYTF,TGTGCCAGCAGCCGATCCGACAGGGCCCATGGCTACACCTTC
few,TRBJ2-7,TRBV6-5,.,CASSEFGVIEQYF,TGTGCCAGCAGTGAATTCGGTGTAATAGAGCAGTACTTC
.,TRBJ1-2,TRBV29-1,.,CSVDITGYDGYTF,TGCAGCGTTGATATCACGGGGTACGATGGCTACACCTTC
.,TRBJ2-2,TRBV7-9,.,CSSSSQATGELFF,TGTTCCAGCAGCTCCCAAGCGACCGGGGAGCTGTTTTTT
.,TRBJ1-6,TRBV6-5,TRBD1,CASSRQGAVNSPLHF,TGTGCCAGCAGCCGGCAGGGGGCGGTTAATTCACCCCTCCACTTT
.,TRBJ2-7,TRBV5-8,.,CASSLALNYYEQYF,TGTGCCAGCAGCTTAGCCCTAAACTACTACGAGCAGTACTTC
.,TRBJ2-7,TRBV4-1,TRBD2,CASSLGEGYEQYF,TGCGCCAGCAGCCTTGGGGAGGGATACGAGCAGTACTTC
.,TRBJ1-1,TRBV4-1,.,CASSQSSGADTEAFF,TGCGCCAGCAGCCAAAGCTCAGGGGCCGACACTGAAGCTTTCTTT
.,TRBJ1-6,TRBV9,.,CASSLDSNNSPLHF,TGTGCCAGCAGCCTCGACAGTAATAATTCACCCCTCCACTTT